One sample yielded the 4 T cell receptor beta chains listed below, sequenced in a study of shared clonotypes between healthy human individuals (dated by TCRdb to 2020 to 2022). Library generation was performed with the immunoSEQ multiplex PCR assay. TCRdb took over this immuneACCESS table, retaining in-frame rearrangements with V and J assigned. Such tables are incomplete; in checked studies, under half of the missing clones stem from an unresolved V gene, and the remainder is unexplained. This sample comprises about 670,000 clones, 55% to 75% of them detected only once. In total, the top ten clones hold roughly 1.8% of the sample. Sequenced input: memory CD4+ T cells sorted from blood. The sample's cell subset or site label, decoded: CD45RA-negative fraction. These receptors were collected from a woman aged 30 to 39 in good health.

V gene TRBV29-1 combines with J gene TRBJ2-3, with 8 positions matching TRBD2. The CDR3 extends over 13 amino acids. Germline V gene sequence: CDR1 SQVTM, CDR2 ANQGSEA. V lost 5 bases and J lost 5; bases outside the gene matches: 6. In DNA, the CDR3 is TGCAGCGTTCTTGGAGCGGGAGTAGATACGCAGTATTTT. Translation gives CSVLGAGVDTQYF.

The V gene is TRBV27, the J gene TRBJ2-1; D may be TRBD2 (5 bases). The V gene lost 3 bases and the J gene lost 7 bases, with 7 bases spanning the gap. Per the germline V gene, CDR1 is MNHEY and CDR2 is SMNVEV (reference sequence). This CDR3 has 12 residues. The CDR3 DNA reads as TGTGCCAGCAGTTTGAGCGGAAATGAGCAGTTCTTC. Its protein is CASSLSGNEQFF.

The chain uses TRBV19 and TRBJ2-1; D is undetermined. Germline CDR1 LNHDA, CDR2 SQIVND (reference sequence). This CDR3 has 15 amino acids. V was pared by 3 bases and J by 1 base, with 10 bases between. The CDR3 here is CASSILESSYNEQFF. The CDR3, as DNA: TGTGCCAGTAGTATCCTCGAATCGTCCTACAATGAGCAGTTCTTC.

The chain uses TRBV5-8 and TRBJ1-2, with a weak D call TRBD1 (6 bases). Trimming took off 5 bases at V and 8 bases at J, with 13 bases between the two ends. Germline CDR1 reads SGHTS; CDR2 reads YDEGEE. The CDR3 spans 12 residues. The CDR3 here is CASRPTGHGYTF. Here the CDR3 DNA reads TGTGCCAGCAGGCCCACAGGGCACGGCTACACCTTC.